The source of this T cell receptor beta chain is a study of technical replicates of blood from a handful of donors. The protocol was immunoSEQ multiplex PCR, while the TCRdb copy is restricted to in-frame clones and leaves out a portion. The sample lists more than 75,000 clones; about 94% were seen once. V dropped 6 bases and J dropped 2 bases, with 10 bases sitting between them. Per the germline V gene, CDR1 is SGHAT and CDR2 is FQNNGV. The CDR3 is 13 amino acids. This chain connects TRBV11-2 to TRBJ1-2; tentatively, D is TRBD1 (5 bases). Material for sequencing was T cells isolated from PBMCs. The receptor's source is a human donor in good health. CDR3 DNA sequence: TGTGCCAGCAGAGCAGGGTGGAACTATGGCTACACCTTC. Amino acids: CASRAGWNYGYTF.